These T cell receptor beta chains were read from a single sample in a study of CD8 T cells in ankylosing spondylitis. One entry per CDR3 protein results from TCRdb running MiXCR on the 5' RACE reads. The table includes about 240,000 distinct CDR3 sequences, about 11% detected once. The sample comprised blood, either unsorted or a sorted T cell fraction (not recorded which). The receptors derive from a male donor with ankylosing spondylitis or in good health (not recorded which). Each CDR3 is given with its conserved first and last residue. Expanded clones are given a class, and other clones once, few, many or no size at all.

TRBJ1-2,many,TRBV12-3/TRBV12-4,CASSLRGLGGYTF
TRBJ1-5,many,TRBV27,CASSSQGRQPQHF
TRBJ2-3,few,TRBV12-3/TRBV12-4,CASSLFGAGDTQYF
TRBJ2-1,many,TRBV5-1,CASSSLAVWYNEQFF
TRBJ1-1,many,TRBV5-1,CASSLVVSGLRTEAFF
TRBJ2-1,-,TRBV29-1,CSVNEQFF
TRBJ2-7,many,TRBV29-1,CSVVRQRGEQYF
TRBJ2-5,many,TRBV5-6,CASSFGFLETQYF
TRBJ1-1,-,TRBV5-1,CASSMEGTYTEAFF
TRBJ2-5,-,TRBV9,CASSGGLYQETQYF
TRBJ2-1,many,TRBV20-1,CSASSGAGYNEQFF
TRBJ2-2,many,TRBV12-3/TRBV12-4,CASTTNTGELFF
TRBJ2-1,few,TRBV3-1,CASSFQGTFGNEQFF
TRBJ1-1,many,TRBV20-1,CSARRGRDTEAFF
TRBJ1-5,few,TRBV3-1,CASSPVGGQPQHF
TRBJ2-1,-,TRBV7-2,CASSLSPLGAGYNEQFF
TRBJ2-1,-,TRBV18,CASSVTYNEQFF
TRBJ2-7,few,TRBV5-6,CASRGRNSYEQYF
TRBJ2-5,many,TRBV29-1,CSALGQVKETQYF
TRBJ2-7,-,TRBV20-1,CSASGTSMYEQYF
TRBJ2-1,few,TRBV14,CASSLTGGTASYNEQFF
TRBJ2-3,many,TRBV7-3,CASSPRLPGGTDTQYF
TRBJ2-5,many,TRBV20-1,CSARDVMAEETQYF
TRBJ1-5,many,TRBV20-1,CSADDDRDQHF
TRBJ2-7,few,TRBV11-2,CASSLPLPYEQYF
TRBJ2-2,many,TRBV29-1,CSVAPGPGELFF
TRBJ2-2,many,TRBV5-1,CASSFEGVGTGELFF
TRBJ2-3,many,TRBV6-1,CATFSVTSTDTQYF
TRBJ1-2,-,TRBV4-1,CASSQAAGFIGYTF
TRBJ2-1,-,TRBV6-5,CASSSGGWEQFF
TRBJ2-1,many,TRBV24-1,CATSGQVYNEQFF
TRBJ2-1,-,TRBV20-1,CSARKHTSGGGIWSEQFF
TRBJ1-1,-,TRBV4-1,CASSRRGTGNTEAFF
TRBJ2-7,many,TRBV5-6,CASSFDYEQYF
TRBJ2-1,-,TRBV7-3,CASSPSSGGGGRNEQFF
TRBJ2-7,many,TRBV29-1,CSVQGQGGHEQYF
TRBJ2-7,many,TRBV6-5,CASSYSRGLTYEQYF
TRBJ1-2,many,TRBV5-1,CASSFRQEQGVYGYTF
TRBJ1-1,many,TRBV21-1,CASSASGRNTEAFF
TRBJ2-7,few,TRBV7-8,CASSLPLGGSGSPRPYEQYF
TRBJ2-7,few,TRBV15,CATSRVPDLSSYEQYF